This passage covers 8 T cell receptor beta chains from one sample sequenced in a study of blood T cells in healthy people across ages. Next came a second PCR, run for roughly 6 to 11 cycles, which used a sample-barcoded 5' primer along with a J-beta primer mix. TCRdb ran MiXCR on the 5' RACE reads and lists one entry per CDR3 protein. The sample has under 1,000,000 distinct CDR3 sequences; 35% to 50% are singletons. The sequencing input was blood. The receptor source for this set is an elderly man in good health.

This clonotype was seen a few times. The genes are TRBV29-1 and TRBJ2-1; 10 bases line up with TRBD2. This CDR3 is built from 13 residues. Trimming took 6 bases from V and 6 from J; bases not matched to a gene: 5. Per germline, CDR1 SQVTM and CDR2 ANQGSEA. In nucleotides, the CDR3 is TGCAGCGTCAAGCCTAGCGGGAGCAATGAGCAGTTCTTC. It codes for CSVKPSGSNEQFF.

This clonotype appeared a few times. The chain employs TRBV5-1 and TRBJ1-2; D is undetermined. With 0 bases removed from V and 2 bases from J, the gap between germline ends came to 5 bases. Germline V CDR1 and CDR2: SGHRS, YFSETQ. The CDR3 sequence is 13 residues long. The CDR3 DNA follows: TGCGCCAGCAGCTTGGAACAGAACTATGGCTACACCTTC. Protein sequence: CASSLEQNYGYTF. Using reference TRBV5-1 and TRBJ1-2 for the parts outside the CDR3, the full variable domain is KAGVTQTPRYLIKTRGQQVTLSCSPISGHRSVSWYQQTPGQGLQFLFEYFSETQRNKGNFPGRFSGRQFSNSRSEMNVSTLELGDSALYLCASSLEQNYGYTFGSGTRLTVV.

This clonotype was counted many times. The chain recombines TRBV5-1 with TRBJ2-7; 8 bases align to TRBD2. This CDR3 region has 13 residues. The germline V gene encodes CDR1 SGHRS and CDR2 YFSETQ. V shed 4 bases, J shed 6 bases, and the junction held 6 bases outside the gene matches. The chain's CDR3 is CASSRGLAREQYF. CDR3 coding DNA: TGCGCCAGCAGCAGAGGACTAGCCCGCGAGCAGTACTTC.

This clonotype was seen only a few times. The V gene is TRBV12-3 or TRBV12-4, the J gene TRBJ1-5; unclear D gene. The CDR3 length is 14 residues. V was shortened by 8 bases and J by 3 bases, with 14 bases between the two germline ends. CDR3 sequence reads: CASALSSDNQPQHF. CDR3 coding DNA: TGTGCCAGCGCTTTAAGCAGCGACAATCAGCCCCAGCATTTT.

The V and J genes are TRBV4-2 and TRBJ2-3; no clear D gene. There are 12 residues in the CDR3. The germline V gene encodes CDR1 LGHNA and CDR2 YNFKEQ. V shed 0 bases and J shed 6 bases, with 4 bases lying between them. This CDR3 reads CASSQDGDTQYF. DNA of the CDR3: TGTGCCAGCAGCCAAGATGGGGATACGCAGTATTTT.

This clonotype was detected a few times. The V and J genes are TRBV29-1 and TRBJ1-2; D is uncertain. V was clipped by 7 bases and J by 2 bases, with 11 bases between them. This CDR3 comprises 12 residues. CDR1 is SQVTM, CDR2 ANQGSEA, per germline. CDR3 DNA: TGCAGCGCCGAGGACGGCAACTATGGCTACACCTTC. Its translation is CSAEDGNYGYTF.

The chain recombines TRBV10-3 with TRBJ2-3; 8 nucleotides agree with TRBD2. Germline V gene lookup returns CDR1 ENHRY and CDR2 SYGVKD. Germline trimming cut 2 bases from V and 4 bases from J; bases unmatched to any gene: 8. CDR3 length: 16 residues. The CDR3 protein is CAISEGVAGNADTQYF. The CDR3 DNA sequence: TGTGCCATCAGTGAGGGGGTAGCGGGGAACGCAGATACGCAGTATTTT.

This chain connects TRBV5-1 to TRBJ2-1, with 8 bases identical to TRBD1. Germline CDR1 reads SGHRS; CDR2 reads YFSETQ. J lost 9 bases, V lost 10 bases, and 12 bases had no gene match. CDR3 length equals 13 residues. CDR3 loop: CAGGLDRAAEQFF. The CDR3 DNA follows: TGCGCCGGCGGGTTGGACAGGGCGGCTGAGCAGTTCTTC.